Following are 24 T cell receptor beta chains from one sample sequenced in a study of T-cell reconstitution after alpha-beta-depleted transplantation in children. Unique molecular identifiers were incorporated during preparation of the TCRbeta library. TCRdb processed the PCR reads anew with MiXCR; each CDR3 protein has one entry. The sample lists about 980,000 distinct CDR3 sequences, about 31% occurring once. The material sequenced was PBMCs, mostly from graft donor cells, taken 360 days after TCRalphabeta/CD19-depleted stem cell transplant. The origin of the receptors is a boy in the first two years of life who had a stem cell transplant for SCID, so the T cells may come from the graft donor.

The chain carries TRBV5-1 and TRBJ2-3; 8 bases map to TRBD1. There are 18 residues in the CDR3. Looked up from germline, CDR1 is SGHRS and CDR2 is YFSETQ. J gave up 3 bases and V 1 base, and 13 bases lay outside the gene matches. The CDR3 coding sequence is TGCGCCAGCAGCTTGAATTCCCTCTGGCAGGGGGCTACAGATACGCAGTATTTT. It codes for CASSLNSLWQGATDTQYF.

The V and J genes are TRBV5-1 and TRBJ1-3; 7 bases line up with TRBD1. The CDR3 has 17 residues. J gave up 4 bases and V 3 bases, and 13 bases lay outside the gene matches. Germline V CDR1 and CDR2: SGHRS, YFSETQ. The CDR3 here is CASSSRTGSQPGNTIYF. In DNA form, the CDR3 reads TGCGCCAGCAGCTCACGGACAGGTTCCCAACCGGGAAACACCATATATTTT. Looking up the rest from reference TRBV5-1 and TRBJ1-3 gives the full variable domain: KAGVTQTPRYLIKTRGQQVTLSCSPISGHRSVSWYQQTPGQGLQFLFEYFSETQRNKGNFPGRFSGRQFSNSRSEMNVSTLELGDSALYLCASSSRTGSQPGNTIYFGEGSWLTVV.

This clonotype was counted a few times. V is TRBV5-8 and J is TRBJ2-1, with D unclear. Germline V gene data show CDR1 as SGHTS and CDR2 as YDEGEE. The CDR3 spans 14 residues. V lost 4 bases and J lost 8, with 16 bases in between. In DNA, the CDR3 is TGTGCCAGCAGCCTCTTCGGACGGCCCTATGAGCAGTTCTTC. It specifies CASSLFGRPYEQFF.

The chain combines TRBV6-5 with TRBJ2-7; 9 bases map to TRBD1. CDR3 size: 15 residues. J gave up 2 bases and V 5 bases, and 7 bases lay outside the gene matches. Germline assignment: CDR1 MNHEY and CDR2 SVGAGI. CDR3 sequence reads: CASSHLGTGTYEQYF. The CDR3 DNA reads as TGTGCCAGCAGTCACCTCGGGACAGGGACCTACGAGCAGTACTTC.

J is TRBJ2-3 and V is TRBV7-9, with 9 bases matching TRBD2. Germline CDR1 is SEHNR and CDR2 is FQNEAQ (reference sequence). The V segment lost 1 base and the J segment 3 bases; nucleotides outside the gene matches: 5. CDR3 length: 16 residues. The CDR3 protein is CASSLGVAGETDTQYF. In DNA, the CDR3 is TGTGCCAGCAGCTTAGGGGTAGCGGGGGAAACAGATACGCAGTATTTT.

This clonotype was picked up a small number of times. The genes are TRBV25-1 and TRBJ1-1; TRBD1 agrees at 8 bases. Germline V CDR1 and CDR2: MGHDK, SYGVNS. The CDR3 covers 14 residues. V shed 4 bases, J shed 11 bases, and the junction held 12 bases outside the gene matches. CDR3 in amino acids: CASSAAGQGRQAFF. The CDR3 DNA sequence: TGTGCCAGCAGTGCAGCAGGACAGGGCCGACAGGCTTTCTTT.

This clonotype has just a few counts. The chain carries TRBV10-3 and TRBJ2-7; either TRBD1 or TRBD2 may fit D (6 bases each). V was clipped by 10 bases and J by 5 bases, with 21 bases between them. Germline V gene data show CDR1 as ENHRY and CDR2 as SYGVKD. The CDR3 length is 14 residues. CDR3 nucleotides: TGTGCCACCCACCCTACTGGGGGGCGCGACGAGCAGTACTTC. Encoded protein: CATHPTGGRDEQYF.

This clonotype was recorded a few times. The CDR3 region has the DNA TGTGCCAGCAGTTCTTTCTACTCAACTAATGAAAAACTGTTTTTT. Protein: CASSSFYSTNEKLFF. The chain recombines TRBV28 with TRBJ1-4; D gene uncertain. V shed 4 bases and J shed 0 bases, with 9 bases lying between them. The CDR3 is 15 residues long. Germline assignment: CDR1 MDHEN and CDR2 SYDVKM.

The rearrangement links TRBV29-1 to TRBJ2-3; possibly TRBD1 or TRBD2 for D (5 bases each). Germline V gene data show CDR1 as SQVTM and CDR2 as ANQGSEA. This CDR3 has 14 amino acids. The V end was cut by 3 bases, the J end by 5 bases, with 15 bases between. In nucleotides, the CDR3 is TGCAGCGTTGATGAGGGGTACAGGATAGATACGCAGTATTTT. Translation: CSVDEGYRIDTQYF.

The chain joins TRBV7-3 to TRBJ2-1; TRBD2 agrees at 13 bases. The J segment lost 6 bases and the V segment lost 5 bases, leaving 16 bases of the junction unmatched. This CDR3 is 19 amino acids long. Germline V gives CDR1 SGHTA, CDR2 FQGTGA. The CDR3 DNA reads TGTGCCAGCAGCCCCCGACTAGCGGGGGGCATGCTGGGTATCAATGAGCAGTTCTTC. It codes for CASSPRLAGGMLGINEQFF.

The rearrangement joins TRBV19 to TRBJ1-4, with a tentative D call TRBD1 (5 bases). Trimming took off 4 bases at V and 6 bases at J, with 12 bases between the two ends. The length of the CDR3 is 14 residues. Germline CDR1 LNHDA, CDR2 SQIVND (reference sequence). CDR3 sequence reads: CASSTAGLHEKLFF. The CDR3 bases are TGTGCCAGTAGTACCGCAGGGTTACATGAAAAACTGTTTTTT.

This clonotype has only a few counts. The rearrangement joins TRBV4-3 to TRBJ2-2; 13 positions match TRBD2. The germline gives CDR1 LGHNA, CDR2 YSLEER. There are 17 residues in the CDR3. With V trimmed by 3 bases and J by 1 base, 2 bases remained unmatched. The CDR3 region is CASSHRLAGGNTGELFF. The CDR3 nucleotides read TGCGCCAGCAGCCATCGACTAGCGGGGGGGAACACCGGGGAGCTGTTTTTT.

The rearrangement links TRBV21-1 to TRBJ2-6; TRBD1 was called by the table and not checked on the DNA. TRBV21-1 is flagged as a pseudogene. The CDR3 sequence is 17 residues long. The CDR3 sequence is CASSPRDRGSGANVLTF. The CDR3 DNA reads TGTGCCAGCAGCCCCCGGGACAGGGGTTCTGGGGCCAACGTCCTGACTTTC.

The chain carries TRBV29-1 and TRBJ1-2, with TRBD1 as a possible D gene (5 bases). Trimming left V 6 bases short and J 8 bases short, with 13 bases between. Germline V CDR1 and CDR2: SQVTM, ANQGSEA. The length of the CDR3 is 11 residues. As DNA, the CDR3 is TGCAGCGTAACCGGACAAGGGGGCTACACCTTC. Translated, it gives CSVTGQGGYTF.

The chain joins TRBV4-2 to TRBJ2-6; 9 bases fit TRBD1. Germline assignment: CDR1 LGHNA and CDR2 YNFKEQ. J lost 8 bases, V lost 4 bases, and 24 bases had no gene match. The CDR3 is 21 amino acids. Here the CDR3 reads CASSRTPPGQGIIGWTNVLTF. DNA for the CDR3: TGTGCCAGCAGCCGAACTCCCCCGGGACAGGGAATTATAGGGTGGACCAACGTCCTGACTTTC.

This clonotype was picked up a small number of times. V gene TRBV20-1 combines with J gene TRBJ2-7; D gene uncertain. Trimming took 3 bases from V and 2 from J, leaving 8 bases between them. CDR3 size: 12 residues. Germline CDR1 and CDR2: DFQATT and SNEGSKA (reference sequence). This chain's CDR3 is CSARGDTYEQYF. For the CDR3, the DNA is TGCAGTGCTAGGGGCGACACCTACGAGCAGTACTTC.

This clonotype was seen only a few times. CDR3 loop: CASSHGGIRPQPQHF. In DNA form, the CDR3 reads TGCGCCAGCAGCCATGGGGGGATCAGGCCTCAGCCCCAGCATTTT. The chain employs TRBV4-1 and TRBJ1-5, with D possibly TRBD1 on 5 matching bases. Germline V lookup: CDR1 MGHRA, CDR2 YSYEKL. V lost 3 bases, J lost 6 bases, and 15 bases lay in between. The CDR3 length is 15 residues.

This clonotype was detected once. The chain carries TRBV12-3 or TRBV12-4 and TRBJ2-3; tentatively, D is TRBD1 or TRBD2 (5 bases each). The CDR3 totals 16 residues. V lost 3 bases and J 5 bases, leaving 18 bases between the germline ends. The CDR3 DNA sequence: TGTGCCAGCAGTTTTTCTGGGACCCCCCGGGGAGATACGCAGTATTTT. It encodes CASSFSGTPRGDTQYF.

The chain has TRBV12-3 or TRBV12-4 and TRBJ1-4, with D unclear. The CDR3 has 14 amino acids. Deletions cut 0 bases from V and 8 bases from J, with 10 bases between. In DNA, the CDR3 is TGTGCCAGCAGTTTAGCCGACCCCCGAGAAAAACTGTTTTTT. As protein: CASSLADPREKLFF.

This chain connects TRBV29-1 to TRBJ2-2, with D unresolved. V was shortened by 3 bases and J by 6 bases, with 14 bases between the two germline ends. From germline, CDR1 is SQVTM and CDR2 ANQGSEA. This CDR3 is 14 amino acids long. The CDR3 reads CSVDLGLTPGELFF. CDR3 nucleotides: TGCAGCGTTGACCTCGGCCTGACACCCGGGGAGCTGTTTTTT.

This chain connects TRBV2 to TRBJ2-1; 12 bases fit TRBD2. Looked up from germline, CDR1 is SNHLY and CDR2 is FYNNEI. The CDR3 sequence is 16 residues long. Germline trimming cut 7 bases from V and 3 bases from J; bases unmatched to any gene: 7. The CDR3 DNA follows: TGTGCCAGCATTCCGGCTAGCGGGGGGGGCTACAATGAGCAGTTCTTC. This translates into CASIPASGGGYNEQFF.

The chain is built from TRBV7-9 and TRBJ2-1, with D possibly TRBD1 on 7 matching bases. This CDR3 comprises 14 residues. The V end lost 6 bases, the J end lost 9 bases, and 18 bases lay between the germline ends. Germline V gene data show CDR1 as SEHNR and CDR2 as FQNEAQ (reference sequence). The DNA for the CDR3 is TGTGCCAGCAGAGTGACAGGGACTGGCGGTGAGCAGTTCTTC. Its protein product is CASRVTGTGGEQFF.

The rearrangement links TRBV12-3 or TRBV12-4 to TRBJ2-3; D might be TRBD1 or TRBD2, each matching 5 bases. V lost 5 bases, J lost 2 bases, and 14 bases lay in between. This CDR3 is 15 amino acids long. The CDR3, as DNA: TGTGCCAGCAGTCCCGAGGGGCTAGACACAGATACGCAGTATTTT. It specifies CASSPEGLDTDTQYF.

The chain recombines TRBV11-2 with TRBJ2-2, with TRBD2 identical over 8 bases. Germline V gene lookup returns CDR1 SGHAT and CDR2 FQNNGV. J lost 3 bases, V lost 4 bases, and 7 bases had no gene match. The CDR3 is 16 residues long. CDR3 coding DNA: TGTGCCAGCAGCTACCGGGGGGGGTTCTACACCGGGGAGCTGTTTTTT. This sequence encodes CASSYRGGFYTGELFF.